These 23 T cell receptor beta chains came from one sample sequenced in a study of blood T cells in healthy people across ages. Alongside a J-beta primer mix, a sample-barcoded 5' primer served in a second PCR lasting roughly 7 to 11 cycles. One entry per CDR3 protein results from TCRdb running MiXCR on the 5' RACE reads. This sample carries 1.5 million to 2 million distinct CDR3 sequences, about 32% of them seen once, and the ten largest clones take roughly 12%. The specimen sequenced was blood. The receptors shown here come from a woman aged 25 to 39 in good health.

This clonotype was seen just once. The V gene is TRBV6-1, the J gene TRBJ1-4; 9 bases align to TRBD1. The length of the CDR3 is 14 residues. From germline, CDR1 is MNHNS and CDR2 SASEGT. V lost 10 bases, J lost 2 bases, and 5 bases stayed unmatched. CDR3: CATETGGTNEKLFF. The CDR3, as DNA: TGTGCCACCGAAACAGGGGGCACTAATGAAAAACTGTTTTTT.

The table lists this clonotype with a few counts. The J gene is TRBJ2-7, the V gene TRBV4-2; 7 bases fit TRBD1. CDR1 is LGHNA and CDR2 is YNFKEQ in the germline V gene. The CDR3 loop spans 16 amino acids. V shed 0 bases, J shed 4 bases, and the junction held 9 bases outside the gene matches. The CDR3 spells CASSQDVSGGLYEQYF. In nucleotides, the CDR3 is TGTGCCAGCAGCCAAGATGTGTCAGGGGGTTTATACGAGCAGTACTTC.

This clonotype was detected a few times. V gene TRBV7-8 combines with J gene TRBJ2-5; D is perhaps TRBD1 (5 bases). Trimming took 4 bases from V and 3 from J, leaving 12 bases between them. The CDR3 contains 14 residues. CDR1 and CDR2 from the germline V gene are SGHVS and FQNEAQ. The chain's CDR3 is CASSSPTVKETQYF. As DNA, the CDR3 is TGTGCCAGCAGCTCCCCGACAGTCAAAGAGACCCAGTACTTC.

The V call is TRBV20-1, the J call TRBJ1-2, with D unclear. The CDR3 covers 14 residues. Trimming left V 2 bases short and J 2 bases short, with 12 bases between. The germline V gene has CDR1 DFQATT and CDR2 SNEGSKA (reference sequence). The CDR3 nucleotides read TGCAGTGCTAGAAACCGGATAACGAACTATGGCTACACCTTC. It is translated as CSARNRITNYGYTF.

This clonotype has more than one count but fewer than ten. V gene TRBV4-1 combines with J gene TRBJ2-5; 10 positions agree with TRBD2. Losses at the gene ends were 4 bases for V and 5 bases for J; bases not matched to a gene: 10. CDR1 and CDR2 (germline): MGHRA, YSYEKL. The CDR3 has 16 amino acids. CDR3 sequence: CASSPTGLAAVETQYF. The CDR3 DNA sequence: TGCGCCAGCAGCCCCACCGGACTAGCGGCTGTGGAGACCCAGTACTTC.

The rearrangement joins TRBV10-3 to TRBJ2-7; a weak D match, TRBD2 (5 bases). The CDR3 totals 15 residues. Germline V lookup: CDR1 ENHRY, CDR2 SYGVKD. Trimming shortened V by 6 bases and J by 7 bases, and 22 bases separated the two germline ends. For the CDR3, the DNA is TGTGCCATCAGCGGGAAGGACGCCCGTCGATGGGAGCAGTACTTC. Translating gives CAISGKDARRWEQYF.

The chain uses TRBV7-7 and TRBJ2-5; a weak D match, TRBD1 (6 bases). Between the trimmed V and J ends, which lost 6 bases and 1 base, there was a span of 9 bases. Germline V CDR1 and CDR2: SSHAT, FNYEAQ (reference sequence). This CDR3 has 13 residues. CDR3 loop: CASRGDIQETQYF. The CDR3, as DNA: TGTGCCAGCAGGGGGGACATCCAAGAGACCCAGTACTTC.

The genes are TRBV6-5 and TRBJ1-2; D may be TRBD1 (5 bases). Germline CDR1 MNHEY, CDR2 SVGAGI. The length of the CDR3 is 12 residues. V shed 2 bases and J shed 7 bases, with 8 bases lying between them. The CDR3: CASSYGGGGYTF. CDR3 nucleotide sequence: TGTGCCAGCAGTTACGGGGGAGGTGGCTACACCTTC.

This clonotype appeared a few times. The rearrangement joins TRBV18 to TRBJ1-4, with 8 bases lining up with TRBD1. CDR1 KGHSH and CDR2 LQKENI come from the germline V gene. V lost 4 bases and J lost 6; bases outside the gene matches: 4. This CDR3 is 14 amino acids long. CDR3 sequence: CASSRTGFDEKLFF. The CDR3 region has the DNA TGTGCCAGCTCACGGACAGGGTTTGATGAAAAACTGTTTTTT.

The chain is built from TRBV19 and TRBJ2-3; D is undetermined. The CDR3 runs 16 residues. V was trimmed by 0 bases and J by 3 bases, leaving 13 bases between them. Germline assignment: CDR1 LNHDA and CDR2 SQIVND (reference sequence). This chain's CDR3 is CASSIEGPPGTDTQYF. CDR3 bases: TGTGCCAGTAGTATAGAGGGCCCGCCTGGGACAGATACGCAGTATTTT.

This clonotype was seen a few times. The gene calls are TRBV5-6 and TRBJ2-7; 7 nucleotides line up with TRBD1. The CDR3 loop spans 15 amino acids. Germline V gives CDR1 SGHDT, CDR2 YYEEEE. V was pared by 3 bases and J by 6 bases, with 12 bases of the junction left unmatched. The CDR3 region has the DNA TGTGCCAGCAGCTGGAGACCCGACAGGGCTGGCGAGCAGTACTTC. It codes for CASSWRPDRAGEQYF.

This chain uses TRBV2 with TRBJ2-1, with D possibly TRBD2 on 6 matching bases. Trimming removed 6 bases from V and 9 bases from J, with 18 bases in between. CDR1 SNHLY and CDR2 FYNNEI come from the germline V gene. This CDR3 is built from 14 residues. The CDR3 DNA sequence: TGTGCCAGCAGGGAGTCCGGGAGTCGGAGTGAGCAGTTCTTC. Its translation: CASRESGSRSEQFF.

The chain is built from TRBV20-1 and TRBJ2-6, with D possibly matching TRBD1 (6 bases). The CDR3 covers 20 residues. The germline CDR1 and CDR2 sequences are DFQATT and SNEGSKA (reference sequence). The ends were cut back, 0 bases at V and 4 bases at J, with 25 bases in the middle. The CDR3 DNA sequence: TGCAGTGCTAGAGAAGTGGACAGCCCTCAAATGAGCTACGGGGCCAACGTCCTGACTTTC. Encoded protein: CSAREVDSPQMSYGANVLTF.

V is TRBV2 and J is TRBJ2-5; TRBD2 matches at 8 bases. The CDR3 sequence is 15 residues long. The J segment lost 2 bases and the V segment lost 4 bases, leaving 6 bases of the junction unmatched. Germline CDR1 SNHLY, CDR2 FYNNEI. CDR3 sequence: CASSGVAGRQETQYF. The CDR3 DNA reads as TGTGCCAGCAGTGGAGTAGCGGGGAGACAAGAGACCCAGTACTTC.

This clonotype was picked up many times. The genes are TRBV4-1 and TRBJ2-5; a possible D gene is TRBD1 (5 bases). Germline assignment: CDR1 MGHRA and CDR2 YSYEKL. The V and J ends lost 4 bases and 4 bases respectively, with 13 bases between them. The CDR3 contains 14 residues. This CDR3 reads CASSPRQRAETQYF. As DNA, the CDR3 is TGCGCCAGCAGCCCCCGACAGCGAGCAGAGACCCAGTACTTC.

The V gene is TRBV6-1, the J gene TRBJ1-5; D is possibly TRBD1 (6 bases). With 6 bases removed from V and 4 bases from J, the gap between germline ends came to 19 bases. This CDR3 has 16 amino acids. Germline CDR1 is MNHNS and CDR2 is SASEGT. CDR3 bases: TGTGCCAGCAGCTTGACAGGCCGCCGGGCTAATCAGCCCCAGCATTTT. It is translated as CASSLTGRRANQPQHF.

This clonotype was counted many times. The V gene is TRBV7-9, the J gene TRBJ2-7; D perhaps matches TRBD2 (5 bases). The length of the CDR3 is 13 residues. V was pared by 4 bases and J by 5 bases, with 12 bases between. Per the germline V gene, CDR1 is SEHNR and CDR2 is FQNEAQ (reference sequence). CDR3 in amino acids: CASSSAGRDEQYF. In DNA form, the CDR3 reads TGTGCCAGCAGCTCAGCCGGGCGGGACGAGCAGTACTTC.

This clonotype was seen many times. Compared with germline, one end of the junction differs, possibly owing to a read error. The J gene is TRBJ1-2, the V gene TRBV5-1, with TRBD1 matching over 7 bases. This CDR3 comprises 13 residues. Per germline, CDR1 SGHRS and CDR2 YFSETQ. Here the CDR3 reads CASSSGTDYGYTF. CDR3 sequence (DNA): TGTGCCAGCAGCTCCGGGACAGACTATGGCTACACCTTC.

This clonotype has a handful of counts. The chain links TRBV7-9 to TRBJ2-5; D might be TRBD1 or TRBD2, each matching 5 bases. There are 14 residues in the CDR3. Looked up from germline, CDR1 is SEHNR and CDR2 is FQNEAQ (reference sequence). Trimming took off 5 bases at V and 7 bases at J, with 17 bases between the two ends. This CDR3 reads CASSPDGALATQYF. In DNA form, the CDR3 reads TGTGCCAGCAGCCCGGACGGGGCTTTGGCGACCCAGTACTTC.

This clonotype has just a few counts. This chain joins TRBV5-1 and TRBJ2-7; 7 positions agree with TRBD2. Germline loops: CDR1 SGHRS, CDR2 YFSETQ. The V gene end was trimmed by 1 base and the J gene end by 5 bases; junction bases not matched to a gene: 3. The CDR3 runs 13 residues. The CDR3 loop is CASSLSGMNEQYF. The CDR3 nucleotides read TGCGCCAGCAGCTTGAGCGGGATGAACGAGCAGTACTTC.

The chain uses TRBV6-6 and TRBJ2-5; 8 bases line up with TRBD2. CDR1 is MNHNY, CDR2 SVGAGI, per germline (reference sequence). The J segment lost 5 bases and the V segment lost 6 bases, leaving 14 bases of the junction unmatched. CDR3 size: 16 residues. CDR3 DNA sequence: TGTGCCAGCAGCGATCCGGGACTAGGAGTACAGGAGACCCAGTACTTC. Amino acid sequence: CASSDPGLGVQETQYF.

The chain employs TRBV28 and TRBJ2-5; D unresolved. There are 13 residues in the CDR3. Germline V gene data show CDR1 as MDHEN and CDR2 as SYDVKM. V was clipped by 3 bases and J by 9 bases, with 14 bases between them. The CDR3 DNA reads as TGTGCCAGCAGTTTGCGGAGCTACACGGCCCAGTACTTC. As protein: CASSLRSYTAQYF.

A few counts support this clonotype. This chain connects TRBV24-1 to TRBJ2-5, with D possibly TRBD2 on 6 matching bases. The CDR3 length is 14 residues. V dropped 1 base and J dropped 2 bases, with 7 bases sitting between them. From germline, CDR1 is KGHDR and CDR2 SFDVKD. The CDR3 region is CATSDFRGQETQYF. DNA for the CDR3: TGTGCCACCAGTGATTTCCGGGGGCAAGAGACCCAGTACTTC.